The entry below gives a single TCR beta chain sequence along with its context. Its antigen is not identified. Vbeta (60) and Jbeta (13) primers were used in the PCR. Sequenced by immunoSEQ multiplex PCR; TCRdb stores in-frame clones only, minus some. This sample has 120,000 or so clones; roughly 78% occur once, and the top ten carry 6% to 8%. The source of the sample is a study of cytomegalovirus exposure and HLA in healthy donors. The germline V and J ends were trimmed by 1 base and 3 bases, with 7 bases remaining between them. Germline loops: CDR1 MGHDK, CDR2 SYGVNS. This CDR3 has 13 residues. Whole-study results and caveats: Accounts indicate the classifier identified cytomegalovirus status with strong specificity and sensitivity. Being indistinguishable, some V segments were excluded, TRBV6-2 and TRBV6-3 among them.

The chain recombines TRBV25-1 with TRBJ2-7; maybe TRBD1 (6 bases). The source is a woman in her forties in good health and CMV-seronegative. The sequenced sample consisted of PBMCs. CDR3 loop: CASSELDSYEQYF. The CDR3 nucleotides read TGTGCCAGCAGTGAATTGGACAGCTACGAGCAGTACTTC.